This T cell receptor (beta chain) was identified in a study of response to subunit inactivated influenza vaccine. Whole-study results and caveats: Each seasonal flu vaccination may recruit only limited new T cells, authors suggested.

Trimming removed 1 base at V and 6 bases at J, with 11 bases between. This CDR3 has 14 residues. Germline V CDR1 and CDR2: SGHDT, YYEEEE. TCRdb itself ran the RT-PCR reads through MiXCR, one entry per CDR3 protein. The table records about 500,000 distinct CDR3 sequences, approximately 15% of them present only once. Details on this clonotype: No antigen is known for it.

The receptor was isolated from a man between 50 and 70 years old who received an inactivated influenza vaccine. This chain connects TRBV5-6 to TRBJ2-1; unclear D gene. The sample consisted of CD4+ T cells sorted from PBMCs, taken less than 30 months after vaccination. The CDR3 DNA sequence: TGTGCCAGCAGCTTGAGCTATGCTCGCAATGAGCAGTTCTTC. Protein sequence: CASSLSYARNEQFF.